Below are 12 T cell receptor beta chains sequenced from a single sample in a study of early T cells in non-severe SARS-CoV-2 infection. Using its own MiXCR run on the 5' RACE reads, TCRdb lists one record per CDR3 protein. The sample lists 55,000 or so distinct CDR3 sequences, roughly an eighth seen once, with less than 1.5% in the top ten. The sequencing sample was made of whole blood. The receptor source for this set is an adult who was a healthcare worker with PCR-confirmed SARS-CoV-2 infection or an uninfected control (not recorded which).

This clonotype came up many times. The chain combines TRBV19 with TRBJ2-5, with D uncertain. CDR3 length: 14 residues. Germline values: CDR1 LNHDA, CDR2 SQIVND (reference sequence). Trimming took off 1 base at V and 1 base at J, with 7 bases between the two ends. The CDR3 spells CASSIAASQETQYF. The CDR3 nucleotides are TGTGCCAGTAGTATAGCGGCCAGCCAAGAGACCCAGTACTTC. Filled out from reference TRBV19 and TRBJ2-5, the complete variable domain reads DGGITQSPKYLFRKEGQNVTLSCEQNLNHDAMYWYRQDPGQGLRLIYYSQIVNDFQKGDIAEGYSVSREKKESFPLTVTSAQKNPTAFYLCASSIAASQETQYFGPGTRLLVL.

The chain uses TRBV3-1 and TRBJ2-5; D remains ambiguous. The CDR3 loop spans 15 amino acids. From germline, CDR1 is LGHDT and CDR2 YNNKEL (reference sequence). The V end was cut by 0 bases, the J end by 5 bases, with 13 bases between. CDR3 nucleotides: TGTGCCAGCAGCCAAGACGGGCTCCAACCGGAGACCCAGTACTTC. Its translation: CASSQDGLQPETQYF.

This clonotype was recorded at least ten times. The V and J genes are TRBV4-1 and TRBJ2-5; D unclear. V was shortened by 1 base and J by 1 base, with 13 bases between the two germline ends. There are 16 residues in the CDR3. Germline V CDR1 and CDR2: MGHRA, YSYEKL. This CDR3 reads CASSQVPWAGQETQYF. In DNA, the CDR3 is TGCGCCAGCAGCCAAGTTCCGTGGGCAGGCCAAGAGACCCAGTACTTC.

The chain couples TRBV11-1 to TRBJ2-4; weak D call: TRBD2 (5 bases). Germline values: CDR1 SGHAT, CDR2 FQDESV (reference sequence). CDR3 length equals 15 residues. V was shortened by 4 bases and J by 6 bases, with 16 bases between the two germline ends. CDR3 loop: CASSSRVGEINIQYF. CDR3 coding DNA: TGTGCCAGCAGCTCGAGGGTGGGAGAGATAAACATTCAGTACTTC.

This clonotype was picked up many times. The genes are TRBV12-5 and TRBJ2-1; TRBD1 agrees at 10 bases. After removal of 7 bases from V and 3 bases from J, the junction contained 6 bases not matched to a gene. Germline CDR1 reads LGHNT; CDR2 reads FRNRAP. The CDR3 consists of 15 residues. CDR3: CASAYGTGDYNEQFF. CDR3 in DNA: TGTGCTAGTGCCTACGGGACAGGGGACTACAATGAGCAGTTCTTC. The whole variable domain, filled in from reference TRBV12-5 and TRBJ2-1, reads DARVTQTPRHKVTEMGQEVTMRCQPILGHNTVFWYRQTMMQGLELLAYFRNRAPLDDSGMPKDRFSAEMPDATLATLKIQPSEPRDSAVYFCASAYGTGDYNEQFFGPGTRLTVL.

This clonotype was recorded at least ten times. The chain uses TRBV11-2 and TRBJ2-3; TRBD2 matches at 7 bases. This CDR3 spans 16 amino acids. Germline CDR1 is SGHAT and CDR2 is FQNNGV. J was trimmed by 5 bases and V by 2 bases; bases with no gene match: 10. The DNA of the CDR3 is TGTGCCAGCAGCTTATTAGACCTCTCGGGGGGAGATACGCAGTATTTT. This translates into CASSLLDLSGGDTQYF. The whole variable domain, remainder taken from reference TRBV11-2 and TRBJ2-3, is EAGVAQSPRYKIIEKRQSVAFWCNPISGHATLYWYQQILGQGPKLLIQFQNNGVVDDSQLPKDRFSAERLKGVDSTLKIQPAKLEDSAVYLCASSLLDLSGGDTQYFGPGTRLTVL.

The rearrangement links TRBV11-2 to TRBJ1-1, with D perhaps matching TRBD1 (6 bases). V was clipped by 3 bases and J by 10 bases, with 9 bases between them. This CDR3 is built from 11 residues. Germline loops: CDR1 SGHAT, CDR2 FQNNGV. The CDR3 DNA reads TGTGCCAGCAGCTTCGGACAGAGAGCTTTCTTT. Translated, it gives CASSFGQRAFF.

Only a few counts were recorded for this clonotype. The genes are TRBV9 and TRBJ1-2; D unresolved. The CDR3 consists of 10 residues. V lost 6 bases and J 7 bases, leaving 7 bases between the germline ends. Germline loops: CDR1 SGDLS, CDR2 YYNGEE. The CDR3 region has the DNA TGTGCCAGCACCCCCGCTGGCTACACCTTC. Amino acid sequence: CASTPAGYTF.

This clonotype turned up a few times. V gene TRBV7-6 combines with J gene TRBJ1-1; TRBD1 matches at 9 bases. The CDR3 covers 16 residues. In germline, CDR1 is SGHVS, CDR2 FNYEAQ. V shed 3 bases, J shed 3 bases, and the junction held 8 bases outside the gene matches. Here the CDR3 DNA reads TGTGCCAGCAGCTTGGGACAGGGACCGACGGACACTGAAGCTTTCTTT. This translates into CASSLGQGPTDTEAFF.

The table lists this clonotype with many counts. The rearrangement links TRBV10-2 to TRBJ1-5, with TRBD1 matching 7 bases. The CDR3 contains 17 residues. The V and J ends lost 2 bases and 6 bases, in that order; junction bases with no gene match: 13. Looked up from germline, CDR1 is WSHSY and CDR2 is SAAADI. The CDR3: CASSEIMSRGMGQPQHF. The CDR3, as DNA: TGCGCCAGCAGTGAGATAATGTCCAGGGGGATGGGTCAGCCCCAGCATTTT.

This clonotype showed up just a few times. V usage is TRBV5-4 and J usage is TRBJ2-2, with a tentative D call TRBD1 (6 bases). CDR3 length equals 16 residues. Between the trimmed V and J ends, which lost 4 bases and 2 bases, there was a span of 15 bases. Germline V gene lookup returns CDR1 SGHNT and CDR2 YYREEE (reference sequence). The CDR3 DNA is TGTGCCAGCAGCCCCCCCCTACAGGGTAACACCGGGGAGCTGTTTTTT. This translates into CASSPPLQGNTGELFF.

A few counts support this clonotype. The chain employs TRBV5-1 and TRBJ1-6; tentative D call: TRBD1 (6 bases). Germline V CDR1 and CDR2: SGHRS, YFSETQ. This CDR3 spans 13 amino acids. V was cut by 5 bases and J by 7 bases, with 10 bases left in between. The CDR3 DNA follows: TGCGCCAGCAGTCCCACAGGGAATTCACCCCTCCACTTT. Its translation is CASSPTGNSPLHF.